The 14 T cell receptor beta chains below all came from one sample that was sequenced in a study of Graves' ophthalmopathy and Graves' hyperthyroidism. Scientists amplified the TCR beta CDR3 regions from RNA transcripts. HTBI-primed RT-PCR formed the first round, and a multiplex PCR formed the second. Via MiXCR, TCRdb re-called the multiplex PCR reads, giving one row per CDR3 protein. The data show around 600,000 distinct CDR3 sequences, approximately 39% seen once. The sequenced material came from peripheral blood. The receptors here all came from an adult man with Graves' ophthalmopathy.

This chain connects TRBV10-3 to TRBJ2-7; 9 nucleotides match TRBD2. The CDR3 length is 17 residues. CDR1 and CDR2 (germline): ENHRY, SYGVKD. The J segment lost 4 bases and the V segment lost 10 bases, leaving 20 bases of the junction unmatched. CDR3 in amino acids: CATKREATGTPLYEQYF. The DNA for the CDR3 is TGTGCCACAAAGCGGGAGGCCACCGGGACTCCTCTTTACGAGCAGTACTTC.

This clonotype occurred a few times. The chain combines TRBV7-2 with TRBJ2-7; TRBD2 might be the D (5 bases). V was clipped by 1 base and J by 2 bases, with 15 bases between them. From germline, CDR1 is SGHTA and CDR2 FQGNSA. This CDR3 spans 16 amino acids. The CDR3 spells CASSLEALGEAYEQYF. The CDR3 DNA sequence: TGTGCCAGCAGCTTAGAAGCGTTGGGAGAAGCCTACGAGCAGTACTTC.

There are many counts of this clonotype. The chain combines TRBV19 with TRBJ2-7, with TRBD1 as a possible D gene (5 bases). Germline assignment: CDR1 LNHDA and CDR2 SQIVND (reference sequence). Deletions cut 3 bases from V and 5 bases from J, with 14 bases between. This CDR3 has 14 amino acids. Here the CDR3 DNA reads TGTGCCAGTAGTATTGTGAGCAGGGCCCACGAGCAGTACTTC. Translated, it gives CASSIVSRAHEQYF.

DNA for the CDR3: TGTGCCAGCAGGGGGTTTAGCACAGATACGCAGTATTTT. This encodes CASRGFSTDTQYF. V gene TRBV6-1 combines with J gene TRBJ2-3; D is unclear. Trimming removed 6 bases at V and 0 bases at J, with 7 bases between. The CDR3 runs 13 residues. The V gene's germline CDR1 is MNHNS and CDR2 SASEGT.

The V and J genes are TRBV10-3 and TRBJ2-2; 8 nucleotides match TRBD1. Germline loops: CDR1 ENHRY, CDR2 SYGVKD. J gave up 3 bases and V 11 bases, and 5 bases lay outside the gene matches. The CDR3 loop spans 13 amino acids. CDR3 in DNA: TGTGCCGCAGAGGGACAGGACACCGGGGAGCTGTTTTTT. Protein product: CAAEGQDTGELFF.

This clonotype has a count of ten or more. V gene TRBV19 combines with J gene TRBJ2-7; 9 bases line up with TRBD2. The CDR3 has 13 residues. With 11 bases clipped from V and 0 bases from J, the junction kept 5 bases outside the gene matches. The germline V gene has CDR1 LNHDA and CDR2 SQIVND (reference sequence). The CDR3 bases are TGTGCCTCCTCTAGCGGGAACTCCTACGAGCAGTACTTC. It translates to CASSSGNSYEQYF.

In regard to this clonotype: One end of the junction fails to match germline, which may point to a read error. J is TRBJ2-2 and V is TRBV25-1, with D perhaps TRBD2 (5 bases). Germline assignment: CDR1 MGHDK and CDR2 SYGVNS. The CDR3 is 13 residues long. CDR3 sequence (DNA): TGTGCCAGCAGTGGTTCGAACACCGGGGAGCTGTCTTGG. It codes for CASSGSNTGELSW.

The table lists this clonotype with many counts. The chain uses TRBV2 and TRBJ1-4; D is unclear. V lost 3 bases to trimming and J lost 2 bases, with 22 bases between them. The CDR3 runs to 19 residues. Germline V CDR1 and CDR2: SNHLY, FYNNEI. CDR3 protein: CASSDFVVAGWTTNEKLFF. The CDR3 nucleotides are TGTGCCAGCAGTGACTTTGTTGTGGCGGGATGGACTACTAATGAAAAACTGTTTTTT.

This clonotype was seen at least ten times. The chain has TRBV20-1 and TRBJ1-3; maybe TRBD1 (5 bases). Trimming cost V 2 bases and J 2 bases, with 16 bases left between them. This CDR3 comprises 16 residues. Germline V gene sequence: CDR1 DFQATT, CDR2 SNEGSKA (reference sequence). CDR3 sequence (DNA): TGCAGTGCTAGAACCACCCGCGGGGCAGCTGGAAACACCATATATTTT. Encoded protein: CSARTTRGAAGNTIYF.

CDR3 in amino acids: CASSVTGTGGNEKLFF. The DNA for the CDR3 is TGTGCCAGCAGCGTAACCGGGACAGGGGGGAATGAAAAACTGTTTTTT. This rearrangement joins TRBV25-1 to TRBJ1-4, with 11 bases identical to TRBD1. The CDR3 runs 16 residues. The V segment lost 6 bases and the J segment 5 bases; nucleotides outside the gene matches: 8. The germline gives CDR1 MGHDK, CDR2 SYGVNS.

In its sample, this clonotype was seen a few times. V is TRBV11-3 and J is TRBJ2-7; the match to TRBD2 covers 7 bases. The V gene's germline CDR1 is SGHNT and CDR2 YENEEA. Unmatched junction bases numbered 10, after V lost 5 bases and J lost 3 bases. The CDR3 length is 15 residues. CDR3 coding DNA: TGTGCCAGCAGCGTGGGAGCTAGCGGAGACTACGAGCAGTACTTC. Protein product: CASSVGASGDYEQYF.

This clonotype was recorded at least ten times. The rearrangement uses TRBV12-3 or TRBV12-4 and TRBJ1-1, with TRBD1 matching over 8 bases. The junction had 7 bases not matched to a gene; V was cut back by 5 bases and J by 2 bases. This CDR3 is 15 amino acids long. The CDR3: CASSPEGQGNTEAFF. CDR3 coding DNA: TGTGCCAGCAGTCCCGAAGGACAGGGCAACACTGAAGCTTTCTTT.

The chain combines TRBV4-3 with TRBJ1-1, with a possible D match to TRBD1 (5 bases). Trimming left V 0 bases short and J 1 base short, with 9 bases between. CDR3 length: 15 amino acids. Germline CDR1 is LGHNA and CDR2 is YSLEER. The CDR3 region has the DNA TGCGCCAGCAGCCAAGAAAGACAGCGGAACACTGAAGCTTTCTTT. It is translated as CASSQERQRNTEAFF.

The chain carries TRBV27 and TRBJ1-1; D might be TRBD1 (6 bases). CDR1 is MNHEY and CDR2 is SMNVEV in the germline V gene (reference sequence). The V end lost 8 bases, the J end lost 7 bases, and 11 bases lay between the germline ends. There are 11 residues in the CDR3. CDR3 sequence reads: CASRGQIEAFF. Written as DNA, the CDR3 is TGTGCCAGCCGAGGACAGATTGAAGCTTTCTTT.